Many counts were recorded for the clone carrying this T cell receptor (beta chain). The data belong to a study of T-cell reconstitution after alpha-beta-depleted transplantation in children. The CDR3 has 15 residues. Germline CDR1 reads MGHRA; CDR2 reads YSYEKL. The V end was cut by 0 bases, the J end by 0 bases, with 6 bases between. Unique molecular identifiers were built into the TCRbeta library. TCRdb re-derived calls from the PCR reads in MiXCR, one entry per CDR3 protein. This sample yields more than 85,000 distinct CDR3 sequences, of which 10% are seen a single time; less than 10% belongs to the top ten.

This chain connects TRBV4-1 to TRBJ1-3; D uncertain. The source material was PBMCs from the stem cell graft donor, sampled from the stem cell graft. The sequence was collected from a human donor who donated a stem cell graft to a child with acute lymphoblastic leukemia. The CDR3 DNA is TGCGCCAGCAGCCAAGACGGGAACTCTGGAAACACCATATATTTT. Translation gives CASSQDGNSGNTIYF.